Presented here are 24 T cell receptor beta chains from one specimen sequenced in a study of control samples from healthy donors and cancer patients. The data were produced by immunoSEQ multiplex PCR, yet TCRdb's version contains in-frame clones alone and is incomplete. The sample shows 110,000 to 150,000 clones, approximately 94% of them seen only once. The sequencing sample was made of blood. These receptors came from a man aged 40-49 years in good health.

This chain uses TRBV6-5 with TRBJ2-5; 8 bases align to TRBD1. The V and J ends lost 8 bases and 2 bases, in that order; junction bases with no gene match: 10. The CDR3 runs to 15 residues. Germline V lookup: CDR1 MNHEY, CDR2 SVGAGI. DNA of the CDR3: TGTGCCAGCGGACCGGGACAGGCGCGACAAGAGACCCAGTACTTC. This translates into CASGPGQARQETQYF.

CDR3 in amino acids: CASSQGFVGANVLTF. The CDR3 nucleotides read TGTGCCAGCAGTCAGGGGTTCGTTGGGGCCAACGTCCTGACTTTC. The chain has TRBV7-8 and TRBJ2-6, with a weak D call TRBD1 (6 bases). Trimming removed 6 bases at V and 3 bases at J, with 12 bases between. Germline values: CDR1 SGHVS, CDR2 FQNEAQ. The CDR3 totals 15 residues.

The V call is TRBV3-1 (or the pseudogene TRBV3-2), the J call TRBJ1-2; weak D call: TRBD1 (5 bases). CDR1 and CDR2 (germline): LGHDT, YNNKEL (reference sequence). With 2 bases removed from V and 4 bases from J, the gap between germline ends came to 8 bases. CDR3 length equals 13 residues. The DNA of the CDR3 is TGTGCCAGCAGCCAAAAAAGGGGCTATGGCTACACCTTC. Its translation: CASSQKRGYGYTF.

This sequence joins TRBV6-5 and TRBJ1-1; TRBD1 aligns across 8 bases. CDR3 length: 16 residues. V trimming: 4 bases; J trimming: 4 bases; junction bases outside the gene matches: 11. Germline-derived CDR1 and CDR2 are MNHEY and SVGAGI. CDR3 nucleotides: TGTGCCAGCAGTTCCGGCCTAGGACAGGGTGCCACTGAAGCTTTCTTT. Protein sequence: CASSSGLGQGATEAFF.

The V call is TRBV6-6, the J call TRBJ1-3; 7 bases fit TRBD1. Germline V CDR1 and CDR2: MNHNY, SVGAGI (reference sequence). This CDR3 is 16 amino acids long. Germline trimming cut 1 base from V and 6 bases from J; bases unmatched to any gene: 9. CDR3 loop: CASSYYRGFSENTIYF. In DNA form, the CDR3 reads TGTGCCAGCAGTTACTACAGGGGTTTCTCCGAAAACACCATATATTTT.

This clone was observed once. The rearrangement joins TRBV14 to TRBJ1-1, with TRBD1 as a possible D gene (5 bases). Deletions cut 1 base from V and 11 bases from J, with 14 bases between. There are 13 residues in the CDR3. Germline V CDR1 and CDR2: SGHDN, FVKESK. The CDR3 loop reads CASSQVGVGFAFF. In DNA, the CDR3 is TGTGCCAGCAGCCAAGTGGGGGTGGGGTTCGCTTTCTTT.

This clone has only one observation. The rearrangement links TRBV28 to TRBJ1-1, with D possibly being TRBD1 (6 bases). This CDR3 comprises 15 residues. Per germline, CDR1 MDHEN and CDR2 SYDVKM. Deletions cut 0 bases from V and 2 bases from J, with 10 bases between. The CDR3 DNA sequence: TGTGCCAGCAGTTTATGGGACAGCCCAAACACTGAAGCTTTCTTT. Its translation: CASSLWDSPNTEAFF.

This chain links TRBV7-6 with TRBJ2-3, with 10 bases that match TRBD2. The CDR3 runs 16 residues. J gave up 5 bases and V 4 bases, and 9 bases lay outside the gene matches. Germline V CDR1 and CDR2: SGHVS, FNYEAQ. CDR3 nucleotide sequence: TGTGCCAGCAGCTCTCCAGCGGGGGGGGCCGTAGATACGCAGTATTTT. Encoded protein: CASSSPAGGAVDTQYF.

The CDR3 spells CASSPTGQLGTEAFF. CDR3 DNA: TGTGCCAGCAGCCCCACGGGGCAACTGGGGACTGAAGCTTTCTTT. This sequence joins TRBV6-5 and TRBJ1-1; possible D gene TRBD1, 5 bases. Germline CDR1 is MNHEY and CDR2 is SVGAGI. V lost 6 bases to trimming and J lost 5 bases, with 19 bases between them. This CDR3 has 15 amino acids.

The chain recombines TRBV27 with TRBJ1-2; D is perhaps TRBD1 (5 bases). Germline V gene lookup returns CDR1 MNHEY and CDR2 SMNVEV (reference sequence). The CDR3 sequence is 16 residues long. The V end lost 1 base, the J end lost 5 bases, and 17 bases lay between the germline ends. CDR3 region: CASSLYGRGERYGYTF. CDR3 DNA: TGTGCCAGCAGTTTATACGGTCGAGGGGAAAGGTATGGCTACACCTTC.

V usage is TRBV7-2 and J usage is TRBJ1-5; D not resolved. With 3 bases removed from V and 6 bases from J, the gap between germline ends came to 9 bases. The CDR3 totals 13 residues. Germline values: CDR1 SGHTA, CDR2 FQGNSA. The CDR3 sequence: CASSFERAQPQHF. The DNA of the CDR3 is TGTGCCAGCAGCTTTGAAAGGGCTCAGCCCCAGCATTTT.

The chain has TRBV6-5 and TRBJ2-7; 8 bases match TRBD2. The CDR3 length is 14 residues. Germline loops: CDR1 MNHEY, CDR2 SVGAGI. Germline trimming cut 6 bases from V and 3 bases from J; bases unmatched to any gene: 7. The CDR3: CASRTGGGVYEQYF. The CDR3 DNA follows: TGTGCCAGCAGGACGGGGGGGGGCGTCTACGAGCAGTACTTC.

The chain joins TRBV18 to TRBJ2-3, with 7 bases aligning to TRBD2. The length of the CDR3 is 13 residues. V lost 4 bases, J lost 4 bases, and 2 bases stayed unmatched. CDR1 is KGHSH and CDR2 is LQKENI in the germline V gene. CDR3 amino acids: CASSQSGADTQYF. The CDR3 DNA follows: TGTGCCAGCTCACAAAGCGGGGCAGATACGCAGTATTTT.

The chain couples TRBV6-5 to TRBJ1-6, with 11 bases that match TRBD1. Germline V gene data show CDR1 as MNHEY and CDR2 as SVGAGI. The CDR3 is made up of 15 amino acids. Germline trimming cut 5 bases from V and 10 bases from J; bases unmatched to any gene: 7. The CDR3 DNA sequence: TGTGCCAGCAGTCCTCGGACAGGGGGCGTCTCACCCCTCCACTTT. Translated, it gives CASSPRTGGVSPLHF.

V usage is TRBV2 and J usage is TRBJ2-5; 9 positions agree with TRBD2. Germline trimming cut 7 bases from V and 4 bases from J; bases unmatched to any gene: 16. Germline CDR1 reads SNHLY; CDR2 reads FYNNEI. The CDR3 runs to 17 residues. The CDR3 spells CASKKGARRGGPETQYF. CDR3 nucleotide sequence: TGTGCCAGCAAAAAAGGCGCGCGGCGGGGGGGCCCAGAGACCCAGTACTTC.

The chain has TRBV9 and TRBJ2-1; 13 nucleotides match TRBD2. J gave up 9 bases and V 4 bases, and 13 bases lay outside the gene matches. CDR1 and CDR2 (germline): SGDLS, YYNGEE. The CDR3 has 17 residues. CDR3 protein: CASSKTGTSGDFGEQFF. In DNA form, the CDR3 reads TGTGCCAGCAGCAAAACCGGGACTAGCGGGGATTTTGGTGAGCAGTTCTTC.

This chain uses TRBV6-4 with TRBJ2-2, with 10 bases aligning to TRBD2. Germline loops: CDR1 MRHNA, CDR2 SNTAGT. J lost 7 bases, V lost 8 bases, and 4 bases had no gene match. CDR3 length: 13 amino acids. CDR3 amino acids: CASRASGSGELFF. CDR3 in DNA: TGTGCCAGCCGGGCTAGCGGGAGCGGGGAGCTGTTTTTT.

This chain connects TRBV7-2 to TRBJ2-3; possibly TRBD1 or TRBD2 for D (5 bases each). V was shortened by 2 bases and J by 3 bases, with 21 bases between the two germline ends. Germline V CDR1 and CDR2: SGHTA, FQGNSA. The CDR3 loop spans 18 amino acids. The CDR3 bases are TGTGCCAGCAGCTTATTACTGGGGCCCAGCGGTGGAACAGATACGCAGTATTTT. As protein: CASSLLLGPSGGTDTQYF.

The chain employs TRBV4-2 and TRBJ1-1; 7 bases agree with TRBD1. Germline V CDR1 and CDR2: LGHNA, YNFKEQ. Trimming removed 4 bases from V and 4 bases from J; junction bases left unmatched: 3. The CDR3 consists of 13 residues. The CDR3 spells CASSLTGATEAFF. The DNA of the CDR3 is TGTGCCAGCAGCCTTACAGGGGCCACTGAAGCTTTCTTT.

The chain uses TRBV28 and TRBJ2-1, with 11 bases that match TRBD2. This CDR3 comprises 16 residues. Per the germline V gene, CDR1 is MDHEN and CDR2 is SYDVKM. J was trimmed by 3 bases and V by 5 bases; bases with no gene match: 6. CDR3 in amino acids: CASSPPTSGSYNEQFF. The CDR3 nucleotides read TGTGCCAGCAGTCCGCCCACTAGCGGGAGCTACAATGAGCAGTTCTTC.

The V and J genes are TRBV5-1 and TRBJ1-1; tentatively, D is TRBD1 (6 bases). The CDR3 spans 16 residues. CDR1 is SGHRS and CDR2 is YFSETQ in the germline V gene. V lost 1 base and J 1 base, leaving 14 bases between the germline ends. The CDR3 loop is CASSLYRGAKNTEAFF. CDR3 bases: TGCGCCAGCAGCTTGTATAGGGGGGCGAAGAACACTGAAGCTTTCTTT.

This clone was seen just once. This rearrangement joins TRBV6-5 to TRBJ1-2; TRBD1 aligns across 10 bases. Per germline, CDR1 MNHEY and CDR2 SVGAGI. The CDR3 has 14 amino acids. J lost 5 bases, V lost 2 bases, and 2 bases had no gene match. CDR3 in amino acids: CASSYDRGQYGYTF. CDR3 nucleotide sequence: TGTGCCAGCAGTTACGACAGGGGGCAATATGGCTACACCTTC.

The chain couples TRBV18 to TRBJ1-5; 7 bases are shared with TRBD1. Unmatched junction bases numbered 3, after V lost 8 bases and J lost 2 bases. This CDR3 has 13 amino acids. Germline CDR1 is KGHSH and CDR2 is LQKENI. CDR3 in DNA: TGTGCCAGCAATAGGGGGCGCAATCAGCCCCAGCATTTT. The encoded protein is CASNRGRNQPQHF. The full variable domain, rest sourced from reference TRBV18 and TRBJ1-5, is NAGVMQNPRHLVRRRGQEARLRCSPMKGHSHVYWYRQLPEEGLKFMVYLQKENIIDESGMPKERFSAEFPKEGPSILRIQQVVRGDSAAYFCASNRGRNQPQHFGDGTRLSIL.

CDR3 DNA: TGTGCCAGCAGTGAAGACGCGGGAGGGGGGAATGAGCAGTTCTTC. It yields the protein CASSEDAGGGNEQFF. The chain uses TRBV6-1 and TRBJ2-1; TRBD2 aligns across 9 bases. V gave up 1 base and J gave up 7 bases; unmatched junction bases: 5. The CDR3 sequence is 15 residues long. In germline, CDR1 is MNHNS, CDR2 SASEGT.